One T cell receptor (beta chain) is described in this entry. This receptor's antigen is unknown. Base qualities are not recorded, but no much larger clone differs from it by a single base. This sample is part of a study of cytomegalovirus exposure and HLA in healthy donors (TCRdb year 2017). Regarding the research as a whole: According to a later analysis, the roughly 130 validation repertoires were produced on the same platform as the roughly 600 repertoires of the first cohort. The study aimed to test whether signatures of past pathogen exposure could be identified by cataloging public T cell receptors. Besides the first cohort of 550 to 750 subjects, a separate validation cohort made up of 120 different subjects was used. To predict cytomegalovirus infection status, the study brought together high-throughput TCR immunosequencing, statistical association of individual TCRs with disease status, and machine learning. The investigation overall reported the following: The validation cohort had no HLA typing available for a later analysis, so co-occurrence within that cohort was assessed over all 120 or so repertoires. The classifier was reported to diagnose cytomegalovirus status with high specificity and sensitivity in both the original cohort and the validation cohort. In vitro tests confirmed that three of the cytomegalovirus-associated TCR beta chains recognize cytomegalovirus antigens. In the study, around 150 TCR beta chains were listed as associated with cytomegalovirus. It was suggested by the authors that the approach could potentially be generalized to other disease states and immunological phenotypes. Subsequent analysis determined that TCRs grouped into clusters in the first cohort also showed a tendency toward co-occurrence across the 120 or so validation repertoires, and about 93% of cluster scores exceeded 0. Most TCR sequences were seen in very few donors, while some public TCRs were found in many individuals.

The germline V gene (reference sequence) gives CDR1 as SEHNR and CDR2 as FQNEAQ. The CDR3, from cysteine to phenylalanine, totals 13 residues. This entry keeps only the CDR3 DNA: 39 bases, framed from base 1. Trimming accounts for 1 base at V and 5 bases at J, while the number of junction bases matched to no gene is 2. Donors formed part of the validation cohort, which comprised fewer than 150 subjects and was distinct from the first cohort of 666 subjects. Receptor amplification or capture employed the immunoSEQ multiplex PCR assay. As for the authors' bioinformatics: A statistical classification framework was built to diagnose cytomegalovirus status from the catalog of TCR beta chain sequences. As stored in TCRdb, this immuneACCESS dataset retains in-frame rearrangements with V and J assigned. A fraction of the clones does not appear; measured against another copy, unresolved V genes explain less than half of the discrepancy, and the remainder lacks a known reason. For V, J and clone size, that table is used; D and trimming come from the DNA. Here the sample has some 68,000 clones; approximately 97% occur a single time. The top ten clones comprise around 2.5% of the sample.

The receptor chain draws on TRBV7-9 and TRBJ2-7, with 7 junctional bases fitting TRBD1. The TCR sequence derives from a man between 18 and 35 years old in good health and CMV-seronegative. Material: PBMCs. The DNA sequence is given as TGTGCCAGCAGCTTAGGTCAGGGGGACGAGCAGTACTTC. This is translated as CASSLGQGDEQYF.